This T cell receptor (beta chain) was obtained from a study of blood T cell repertoires in COVID-19. Here immunoSEQ multiplex PCR was the method, and the copy in TCRdb shows in-frame clones only, minus some. The sample shows approximately 300,000 clones, nearly 90% of them seen only once. The germline V gene encodes CDR1 MNHEY and CDR2 SVGAGI. CDR3 size: 14 residues. The V gene end was trimmed by 6 bases and the J gene end by 3 bases; junction bases not matched to a gene: 4. Those enrolled, adults aged roughly 18 to 89 years, came from 20 to 25 US areas. This chain joins TRBV6-5 and TRBJ1-5, with 8 positions matching TRBD1. Material: PBMCs or T cells enriched from blood (not recorded which). This sequence was found in a woman in her 30s who had recovered from COVID-19. CDR3 amino acids: CASRRDRSNQPQHF. The CDR3 coding sequence is TGTGCCAGCAGAAGGGACAGGTCCAATCAGCCCCAGCATTTT.